This record looks at one T cell receptor beta chain sequence and its context. The sample originates from a study of blood T cell repertoires in COVID-19. Study-level information: Acute-phase and convalescent COVID-19 samples originated in the United States, Italy and Spain.

Authors' data handling: Using reference gene primer amplification, nucleated cell counts were estimated. Assay: immunoSEQ multiplex PCR; the TCRdb copy retains only in-frame clones and omits some. The V and J calls and the clone size are those of that table, but D and trimming were determined from the DNA. The sample shows around 190,000 clones, about 85% of them seen only once. The germline V gene has CDR1 MNHEY and CDR2 SVGAGI. The CDR3 is 12 amino acids. Trimming at V came to 7 bases and at J to 3 bases, leaving 2 bases not matched to a gene. The genes are TRBV6-5 and TRBJ1-1, with TRBD1 matching over 7 bases. Sequenced: peripheral blood. This sequence was found in a woman between 55 and 75 years old with acute or convalescent COVID-19. In DNA, the CDR3 is TGTGCCAGCATTGGGACAGACACTGAAGCTTTCTTT. This gives the protein CASIGTDTEAFF.